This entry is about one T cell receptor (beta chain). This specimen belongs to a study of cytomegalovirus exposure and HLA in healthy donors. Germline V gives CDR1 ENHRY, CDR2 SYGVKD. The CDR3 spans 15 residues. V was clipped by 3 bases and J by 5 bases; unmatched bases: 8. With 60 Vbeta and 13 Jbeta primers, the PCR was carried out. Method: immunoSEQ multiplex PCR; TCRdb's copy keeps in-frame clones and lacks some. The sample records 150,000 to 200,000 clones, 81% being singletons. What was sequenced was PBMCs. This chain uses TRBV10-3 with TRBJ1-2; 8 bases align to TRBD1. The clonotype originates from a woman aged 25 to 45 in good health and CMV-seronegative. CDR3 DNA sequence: TGTGCCATCAGTGAAGGGGCAGGGGGCGGTTATGGCTACACCTTC. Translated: CAISEGAGGGYGYTF.